This T cell receptor beta chain was identified in a study of T cells in tuberculosis. Profiling relied on immunoSEQ multiplex PCR, and the TCRdb table lists in-frame clones only, not all of them. The sample yields about 36,000 clones, over 90% seen once. The germline gives CDR1 MGHRA, CDR2 YSYEKL. This CDR3 is 17 amino acids long. V lost 4 bases and J 0 bases, leaving 13 bases between the germline ends. The rearrangement joins TRBV4-1 to TRBJ1-6, with D tentatively TRBD1 (5 bases). The sequenced material came from PBMCs. The sequence was obtained from a donor under 30 with latent tuberculosis or without tuberculosis infection. The CDR3 sequence: CASSLLTASSYNSPLHF. DNA for the CDR3: TGCGCCAGCAGCCTTCTGACAGCGAGCTCCTATAATTCACCCCTCCACTTT.